The 27 T cell receptor beta chains below were found in one sample sequenced in a study of tumor-infiltrating lymphocytes in primary liver carcinoma. A constant-region primer primed TCR beta cDNA synthesis from 450 to 550 ng of total RNA. Libraries covering TCR beta were generated through three nested multiplex PCR rounds (using a slightly modified ARM-PCR). Forward primers for TRBV1-TRBV30 and a C-beta reverse primer served the first two PCR rounds, at 10 cycles each. Each CDR3 protein gets one entry after TCRdb re-called the multiplex PCR reads with MiXCR. The sample lists 65,000 to 80,000 distinct CDR3 sequences; almost 70% were seen once. RNA and DNA were co-extracted from about 19-30 mg of unsorted bulk tissue. The sample consisted of liver tumor tissue from sampling region 4. Noted subset: tumor region T4, right-lateral pole. Source of these receptors: a middle-aged man with primary liver carcinoma and hepatitis B virus infection.

In its sample, this clonotype was seen a few times. A read error may be the cause here, since a much bigger clone is one base away. The rearrangement links TRBV30 to TRBJ2-1; weak D call: TRBD2 (6 bases). The CDR3 totals 12 residues. CDR1 and CDR2 (germline): GTSNPN, SVGIG (reference sequence). CDR3 residues: CAWVRDSNEQSF. CDR3 sequence (DNA): TGTGCCTGGGTCCGGGACTCCAATGAGCAGTCCTTC.

The count of this clonotype is one. At one of its ends the junction is not consistent with the germline gene, which may arise from a read error. This chain connects TRBV6-1 to TRBJ1-2, with D uncertain. The germline V gene encodes CDR1 MNHNS and CDR2 SASEGT. The CDR3 covers 16 residues. Here the CDR3 reads CVSSEALWGVAYDYTF. The CDR3 DNA reads as TGTGTCAGCAGTGAAGCGCTCTGGGGAGTAGCCTATGACTACACCTTC.

In its sample, this clonotype was seen many times. The chain employs TRBV30 and TRBJ2-7; 7 positions agree with TRBD2. This CDR3 has 15 residues. V lost 7 bases, J lost 0 bases, and 12 bases stayed unmatched. Germline CDR1 is GTSNPN and CDR2 is SVGIG (reference sequence). The CDR3 nucleotides are TGTGCCTACGAGAGGGGTGCGGGAGCCTCCTACGAGCAGTACTTC. Its protein product is CAYERGAGASYEQYF.

There are a few counts of this clonotype. A much more abundant neighbour one base away suggests this may be a read error. The final CDR3 position lacks the conserved phenylalanine or tryptophan, pointing to a likely read error. The chain is built from TRBV7-8 and TRBJ2-1, with a possible D match to TRBD2 (6 bases). V was cut by 5 bases and J by 0 bases, with 17 bases left in between. Germline lookup yields CDR1 SGHVS and CDR2 FQNEAQ. This CDR3 spans 17 amino acids. The CDR3 bases are TGTGCCAGCAGCCCACGGAGTAGCGGTTTCTCCTACAATGAGCAGTTCTTA. This translates into CASSPRSSGFSYNEQFL.

About this clonotype itself: One end of the junction varies from germline; a read error may be responsible. The chain combines TRBV29-1 with TRBJ2-3; D is possibly TRBD1 (5 bases). This CDR3 contains 14 residues. The germline gives CDR1 SQVTM, CDR2 ANQGSEA. The CDR3, as DNA: TGCAACGTTAACGGACACGTCGCCCCAGATACGCAGTATTTT. This gives the protein CNVNGHVAPDTQYF.

Concerning this clonotype: A much larger clone differs from this one at a single base, so this may be a read error. CDR3 DNA sequence: TGTGCCAGCACCCCCCAGGGGAACACCGGGGAGCTGTTGTTT. It is translated as CASTPQGNTGELLF. V gene TRBV6-1 combines with J gene TRBJ2-2, with a weak D call TRBD1 (6 bases). The CDR3 length is 14 residues. Germline V lookup: CDR1 MNHNS, CDR2 SASEGT.

Concerning this clonotype: A junction boundary mismatches the germline segment, possibly from a read error. The chain carries TRBV7-8 and TRBJ1-6, with 7 bases lining up with TRBD1. CDR3 length equals 15 residues. From germline, CDR1 is SGHVS and CDR2 FQNEAQ. Here the CDR3 reads CANSLGGQWSSPLHF. The DNA of the CDR3 is TGTGCCAACAGCTTAGGGGGACAGTGGAGTTCACCCCTCCACTTT.

The chain recombines TRBV6-6 with TRBJ2-3; no reliable D call. Germline V gives CDR1 MNHNY, CDR2 SVGAGI (reference sequence). V lost 3 bases, J lost 3 bases, and 13 bases lay in between. CDR3 length equals 15 residues. CDR3 sequence (DNA): TGTGCCAGCAGTTATAGCAGGAGTGGGACAGATACGCAGTATTTT. Encoded protein: CASSYSRSGTDTQYF.

Worth noting for this clonotype: A much larger clone differs by one base, so this may be a read error. The chain employs TRBV5-1 and TRBJ2-1; no clear D. V shed 0 bases and J shed 10 bases, with 11 bases lying between them. The CDR3 spans 13 residues. The germline V gene has CDR1 SGHRS and CDR2 YFSETQ. As DNA, the CDR3 is TGCGCCAGCAGCTTGGGGCTCCTCAGGGAGCAGTTCTTC. Amino acid sequence: CASSLGLLREQFF.

With respect to this clonotype: A read error may produce the germline difference seen at one junction end. V gene TRBV4-2 combines with J gene TRBJ2-1; the D is unclear. The CDR3 covers 16 residues. Germline CDR1 and CDR2: LGHNA and YNFKEQ. Here the CDR3 reads CAISQETRGGYNEQFF. The CDR3 DNA sequence: TGTGCCATCAGCCAAGAGACCCGAGGCGGCTACAATGAGCAGTTCTTC.

Turning to this clonotype: Germline and junction disagree at one end, which may indicate a read error. This chain links TRBV11-2 with TRBJ2-1; D remains unclear. Germline CDR1 SGHAT, CDR2 FQNNGV. This CDR3 has 13 residues. CDR3 amino acids: CASSLNDACEQFF. Written as DNA, the CDR3 is TGTGCAAGCAGCTTAAATGACGCCTGTGAGCAGTTCTTC.

In regard to this clonotype: It is likely a read error, because the conserved phenylalanine at the end of the CDR3 is missing. The V and J genes are TRBV28 and TRBJ2-7; perhaps TRBD2 as D (6 bases). The CDR3 covers 14 residues. Germline assignment: CDR1 MDHEN and CDR2 SYDVKM. This chain's CDR3 is CASRDAGSFYEQYL. The DNA for the CDR3 is TGTGCTAGCAGGGACGCGGGGAGCTTCTACGAGCAGTACCTC.

Here the CDR3 reads CASSPPEAEGYGYTF. In nucleotides, the CDR3 is TGTGCCAGCTCACCCCCCGAAGCCGAGGGATATGGCTACACCTTC. This chain uses TRBV18 with TRBJ1-2, with D unclear. Germline lookup yields CDR1 KGHSH and CDR2 LQKENI. This CDR3 has 15 residues. V gave up 3 bases and J gave up 5 bases, with 16 bases separating them.

As regards this clonotype: One end of the junction does not line up with germline, which may come from a read error. The J gene is TRBJ1-1, the V gene TRBV28, with no clear D. CDR1 is MDHEN, CDR2 SYDVKM, per germline. The CDR3 loop spans 12 amino acids. This CDR3 is CAIAYRNTEAFF. The CDR3 DNA reads as TGTGCCATCGCGTACAGAAACACTGAAGCCTTCTTT. Full variable domain (remainder filled in from reference TRBV28 and TRBJ1-1): DVKVTQSSRYLVKRTGEKVFLECVQDMDHENMFWYRQDPGLGLRLIYFSYDVKMKEKGDIPEGYSVSREKKERFSLILESASTNQTSMYLCAIAYRNTEAFFGQGTRLTVV.

The sample holds many counts of this clonotype. The genes are TRBV6-5 and TRBJ2-3; 10 nucleotides agree with TRBD1. V was clipped by 6 bases and J by 2 bases; unmatched bases: 5. The CDR3 is 15 residues long. Per the germline V gene, CDR1 is MNHEY and CDR2 is SVGAGI. The CDR3 reads CASSGQGGITDTQYF. The CDR3 coding sequence is TGTGCCAGCAGCGGACAGGGGGGGATCACAGATACGCAGTATTTT.

For this clonotype: A read error may account for a junction end that differs from germline. The chain couples TRBV12-3 or TRBV12-4 to TRBJ2-5; tentatively, D is TRBD1 or TRBD2 (5 bases each). This CDR3 has 14 residues. The CDR3 DNA reads as TGTGCCAGTACTACAGCTCAGAGGGGCAATGAGCAGCTATTC. It specifies CASTTAQRGNEQLF.

For this clonotype: The conserved phenylalanine or tryptophan is not found at the CDR3 terminus, so this likely reflects a read error. The chain is built from TRBV11-3 and TRBJ2-5, with a possible D match to TRBD1 (6 bases). Germline loops: CDR1 SGHNT, CDR2 YENEEA. CDR3 length: 13 residues. The CDR3, as DNA: TGCGCCAGCAGCTTACGTCAGGGGGAGACCCAGTACTCC. This encodes CASSLRQGETQYS.

This clonotype was picked up many times. V is TRBV29-1 and J is TRBJ1-5, with D possibly being TRBD1 (5 bases). V was shortened by 4 bases and J by 4 bases, with 8 bases between the two germline ends. Germline V gene data show CDR1 as SQVTM and CDR2 as ANQGSEA. The CDR3 has 12 amino acids. The CDR3 DNA reads as TGCAGCGTTGGGGGGTTTAATCAGCCCCAGCATTTT. It specifies CSVGGFNQPQHF.

Remarks on this clonotype: Likely a read error: the CDR3 ends without its conserved phenylalanine or tryptophan. The chain combines TRBV29-1 with TRBJ2-1; D is perhaps TRBD2 (6 bases). Germline V CDR1 and CDR2: SQVTM, ANQGSEA. The CDR3 has 16 amino acids. V lost 8 bases and J 0 bases, leaving 20 bases between the germline ends. CDR3 DNA: TGCAGCCAAGGACTAACGGAGCGAAACTCCTACAATGAGCAGTTCTAC. It translates to CSQGLTERNSYNEQFY.

Turning to this clonotype: The CDR3 does not end in the conserved phenylalanine or tryptophan, so this is likely a read error. The chain links TRBV28 to TRBJ1-1; possible D gene TRBD1, 5 bases. The length of the CDR3 is 13 residues. From germline, CDR1 is MDHEN and CDR2 SYDVKM. CDR3 DNA sequence: TGTGCCGGCAGTTCCTTCTCCGGGACTAAAGCTTTCTTA. Protein product: CAGSSFSGTKAFL.

This clonotype was recorded at least ten times. The gene calls are TRBV4-2 and TRBJ2-7; D uncertain. The CDR3 is 12 amino acids. Germline CDR1 LGHNA, CDR2 YNFKEQ. Trimming removed 1 base at V and 3 bases at J, with 4 bases between. The CDR3 DNA is TGTGCCAGCAGCCAAGCGGGCTACGAGCAGTACTTC. It yields the protein CASSQAGYEQYF.

Details on this clonotype: A junction end diverges from the germline sequence, so it may reflect a read error. Here the CDR3 DNA reads TGCGCCACCAGCCAAGGCGGGGTAGAAGGGAGGCTCCCTAGCTCCAAAAACATTCGGTACTTC. Its translation is CATSQGGVEGRLPSSKNIRYF. V is TRBV4-1 and J is TRBJ2-4, with TRBD2 as a possible D gene (6 bases). The CDR3 is 21 residues long. Germline CDR1 reads MGHRA; CDR2 reads YSYEKL.

The rearrangement uses TRBV2 and TRBJ2-5; D is possibly TRBD2 (6 bases). The CDR3 contains 14 residues. Germline CDR1 and CDR2: SNHLY and FYNNEI. The ends were cut back, 6 bases at V and 5 bases at J, with 16 bases in the middle. The CDR3 loop is CASSRPGTVETQYF. CDR3 DNA sequence: TGTGCCAGCAGCCGACCAGGGACTGTCGAGACCCAGTACTTC.

This clonotype was picked up many times. The chain carries TRBV7-2 and TRBJ2-3; D might be TRBD2 (5 bases). Germline values: CDR1 SGHTA, CDR2 FQGNSA. This CDR3 region has 15 residues. Trimming took off 3 bases at V and 4 bases at J, with 14 bases between the two ends. CDR3 DNA: TGTGCCAGCAGCTTGAGGGAAGCCCGCCCAGATACGCAGTATTTT. This encodes CASSLREARPDTQYF. The whole variable domain, filled in from reference TRBV7-2 and TRBJ2-3, reads GAGVSQSPSNKVTEKGKDVELRCDPISGHTALYWYRQSLGQGLEFLIYFQGNSAPDKSGLPSDRFSAERTGGSVSTLTIQRTQQEDSAVYLCASSLREARPDTQYFGPGTRLTVL.

CDR3: CASTDSVMNTEAFF. CDR3 nucleotide sequence: TGTGCCAGCACCGACAGTGTCATGAACACTGAAGCTTTCTTT. The chain combines TRBV12-3 or TRBV12-4 with TRBJ1-1, with TRBD1 as a possible D gene (5 bases). V lost 7 bases and J lost 0, with 12 bases in between. The CDR3 covers 14 residues.

The V call is TRBV6-5, the J call TRBJ2-7; possibly TRBD1 or TRBD2 for D (5 bases each). The V gene's germline CDR1 is MNHEY and CDR2 SVGAGI. CDR3 length equals 14 residues. Deletions cut 0 bases from V and 7 bases from J, with 13 bases between. This CDR3 reads CASSYSRGRVEQYF. The CDR3 DNA reads TGTGCCAGCAGTTACTCTCGGGGCAGGGTGGAGCAGTACTTC.

Notes on this clonotype: Sequence at one end of the junction differs from germline and may be a read error. This chain uses TRBV29-1 with TRBJ2-1; TRBD2 matches 13 bases. The CDR3 totals 16 residues. Germline CDR1 reads SQVTM; CDR2 reads ANQGSEA. The CDR3 spells CSVAWTSGSSYDEQFF. CDR3 bases: TGTAGCGTTGCCTGGACTAGCGGGAGCTCCTACGATGAGCAGTTCTTC.